These 11 T cell receptor beta chains came from one sample sequenced in a study of cytomegalovirus exposure and HLA in healthy donors. In the PCR, 60 Vbeta and 13 Jbeta primers were used. Data came from immunoSEQ multiplex PCR; TCRdb stores just in-frame clones and leaves some out. Among roughly 140,000 clones listed, 73% were seen once. Specimen: PBMCs. These receptors all stem from a human donor in good health.

V and J are TRBV7-9 and TRBJ2-3; no firm D call. There are 16 residues in the CDR3. Between the trimmed V and J ends, which lost 5 bases and 1 base, there was a span of 16 bases. Looked up from germline, CDR1 is SEHNR and CDR2 is FQNEAQ (reference sequence). CDR3 DNA sequence: TGTGCCAGCAGCCTCCCCGGTCGGGTAGGCACAGATACGCAGTATTTT. Translated, it gives CASSLPGRVGTDTQYF.

This chain uses TRBV6-5 with TRBJ1-1; 9 positions match TRBD1. The CDR3 covers 15 residues. Per the germline V gene, CDR1 is MNHEY and CDR2 is SVGAGI. The trim removed 5 bases at V and 1 base at J, leaving 5 bases unmatched. DNA for the CDR3: TGTGCCAGCAGTCGCGGACAGGGGTGGAACACTGAAGCTTTCTTT. Its protein is CASSRGQGWNTEAFF.

The chain has TRBV28 and TRBJ2-2; a weak D match, TRBD1 (5 bases). Germline CDR1 and CDR2: MDHEN and SYDVKM. This CDR3 spans 15 amino acids. V dropped 2 bases and J dropped 5 bases, with 12 bases sitting between them. CDR3 in DNA: TGTGCCAGCAGTTTAACCCAGGGTGAGACCGGGGAGCTGTTTTTT. Translation gives CASSLTQGETGELFF.

The chain combines TRBV6-5 with TRBJ1-6, with 9 bases identical to TRBD1. CDR3 length: 15 residues. Trimming removed 2 bases from V and 13 bases from J; junction bases left unmatched: 9. Germline V CDR1 and CDR2: MNHEY, SVGAGI. The CDR3 nucleotides are TGTGCCAGCAGTTACGACATACAGGGGGCTATCCCCCTCCACTTT. Translating gives CASSYDIQGAIPLHF.

The V gene is TRBV7-9, the J gene TRBJ2-7; D might be TRBD1 (5 bases). In germline, CDR1 is SEHNR, CDR2 FQNEAQ (reference sequence). This CDR3 is 13 amino acids long. V dropped 2 bases and J dropped 5 bases, with 10 bases sitting between them. The CDR3 DNA follows: TGTGCCAGCAGCTTAACCCAGGGCCACGAGCAGTACTTC. This sequence encodes CASSLTQGHEQYF.

The chain employs TRBV5-1 and TRBJ1-2; 8 bases fit TRBD1. The CDR3 totals 14 residues. Germline values: CDR1 SGHRS, CDR2 YFSETQ. V trimming: 5 bases; J trimming: 6 bases; junction bases outside the gene matches: 9. Here the CDR3 reads CASSLRQGRNGYTF. CDR3 nucleotide sequence: TGCGCCAGCAGTCTCCGACAGGGGCGGAATGGCTACACCTTC.

The genes are TRBV11-3 and TRBJ2-3; possibly TRBD1 for D (6 bases). V was cut by 4 bases and J by 6 bases, with 11 bases left in between. This CDR3 is built from 13 residues. Germline-derived CDR1 and CDR2 are SGHNT and YENEEA. In DNA, the CDR3 is TGTGCCAGCAGCTCGTACAGGGAGGATACGCAGTATTTT. Translation gives CASSSYREDTQYF.

This clone turned up a few times. The CDR3 DNA sequence: TGTGCCAGCAGCTTGTTGGCAGGGTCTTTCGTCACTGAAGCTTTCTTT. Protein product: CASSLLAGSFVTEAFF. The chain has TRBV5-4 and TRBJ1-1; D might be TRBD1 (5 bases). Germline CDR1 SGHNT, CDR2 YYREEE (reference sequence). Trimming stripped 1 base from V and 4 bases from J, with 17 bases between. This CDR3 spans 16 amino acids.

V is TRBV11-3 and J is TRBJ2-7; 7 nucleotides align to TRBD1. Losses at the gene ends were 5 bases for V and 4 bases for J; bases not matched to a gene: 8. Germline loops: CDR1 SGHNT, CDR2 YENEEA. The CDR3 length is 14 residues. The CDR3 protein is CASSRRQGRYEQYF. DNA of the CDR3: TGTGCCAGCAGCAGAAGACAGGGAAGATACGAGCAGTACTTC.

This chain links TRBV5-1 with TRBJ1-4, with 10 bases that match TRBD1. The CDR3 sequence is 14 residues long. Germline CDR1 is SGHRS and CDR2 is YFSETQ. Trimming at V came to 4 bases and at J to 7 bases, leaving 4 bases not matched to a gene. The CDR3 loop is CASSTGQGSEKLFF. CDR3 sequence (DNA): TGCGCCAGCAGCACGGGACAGGGGTCTGAAAAACTGTTTTTT.

The CDR3 protein is CASSLSVAGDDTQYF. The CDR3 DNA is TGTGCCAGCAGCTTGTCCGTAGCGGGAGACGATACGCAGTATTTT. This chain connects TRBV5-4 to TRBJ2-3, with TRBD2 identical over 9 bases. Germline V gene lookup returns CDR1 SGHNT and CDR2 YYREEE (reference sequence). The CDR3 is made up of 15 amino acids. V lost 1 base to trimming and J lost 6 bases; unmatched junction nucleotides: 6.